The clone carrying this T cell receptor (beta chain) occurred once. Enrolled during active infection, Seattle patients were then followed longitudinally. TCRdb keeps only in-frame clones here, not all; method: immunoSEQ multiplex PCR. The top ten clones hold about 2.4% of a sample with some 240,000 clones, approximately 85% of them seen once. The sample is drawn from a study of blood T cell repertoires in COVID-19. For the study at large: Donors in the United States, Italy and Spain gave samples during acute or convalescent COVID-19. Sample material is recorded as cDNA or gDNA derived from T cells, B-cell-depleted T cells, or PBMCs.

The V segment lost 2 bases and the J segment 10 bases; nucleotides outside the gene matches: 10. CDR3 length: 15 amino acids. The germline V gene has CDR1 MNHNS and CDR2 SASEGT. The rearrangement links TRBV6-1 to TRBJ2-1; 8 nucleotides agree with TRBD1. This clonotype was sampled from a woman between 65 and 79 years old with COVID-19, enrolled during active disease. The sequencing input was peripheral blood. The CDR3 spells CASSETDRGLGEQFF. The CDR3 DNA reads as TGTGCCAGCAGTGAAACAGACAGGGGTTTGGGGGAGCAGTTCTTC.